The 8 T cell receptor beta chains below come from one sample, sequenced in a study of T cells in Graves' hyperthyroidism and ophthalmopathy. There were TCR beta CDR3 regions amplified from RNA transcripts. During a first-round RT-PCR of the TCR CDR3, the HTBI primer set was used. TCRdb re-called the multiplex PCR reads with MiXCR, one entry per CDR3 protein. The table has about 200,000 distinct CDR3 sequences, approximately 20% seen once. Sequencing input: blood. These receptors were taken from a man aged 35-49 years with Graves' hyperthyroidism.

The J gene is TRBJ2-3, the V gene TRBV5-4; 10 nucleotides align to TRBD2. This CDR3 region has 16 residues. Germline trimming cut 0 bases from V and 5 bases from J; bases unmatched to any gene: 6. Germline values: CDR1 SGHNT, CDR2 YYREEE (reference sequence). CDR3: CASSLVPAGGRDTQYF. In DNA form, the CDR3 reads TGTGCCAGCAGCTTGGTGCCAGCGGGGGGGCGAGATACGCAGTATTTT.

The sample holds many counts of this clonotype. The chain is built from TRBV18 and TRBJ2-1, with TRBD2 matching 14 bases. The CDR3 covers 17 residues. With 2 bases clipped from V and 1 base from J, the junction kept 1 base outside the gene matches. The germline V gene has CDR1 KGHSH and CDR2 LQKENI. The CDR3 loop is CASSPWTSGGSYNEQFF. The DNA of the CDR3 is TGTGCCAGCTCACCATGGACTAGCGGGGGGTCCTACAATGAGCAGTTCTTC.

At least ten counts were recorded for this clonotype. The V and J genes are TRBV7-2 and TRBJ2-7; 9 bases match TRBD1. Losses at the gene ends were 1 base for V and 0 bases for J; bases not matched to a gene: 4. The germline V gene encodes CDR1 SGHTA and CDR2 FQGNSA. CDR3 length: 16 amino acids. CDR3 protein: CASSLVGGQGSYEQYF. The CDR3 region has the DNA TGTGCCAGCAGCTTAGTTGGGGGACAGGGCTCCTACGAGCAGTACTTC.

This clonotype was seen a handful of times. The chain has TRBV12-3 or TRBV12-4 and TRBJ1-6; D remains ambiguous. The CDR3 extends over 14 amino acids. The V gene lost 2 bases and the J gene lost 9 bases, with 11 bases spanning the gap. DNA of the CDR3: TGTGCCAGCAGTTTAAGTGTCAGTCTTTCACCCCTCCACTTT. Protein: CASSLSVSLSPLHF.

The chain carries TRBV2 and TRBJ2-2; TRBD1 is a possible D gene (6 bases). The CDR3 is 14 amino acids. V shed 11 bases and J shed 0 bases, with 13 bases lying between them. CDR1 SNHLY and CDR2 FYNNEI come from the germline V gene. The CDR3 loop reads CASQGSANTGELFF. The CDR3, as DNA: TGTGCCTCACAGGGAAGCGCGAACACCGGGGAGCTGTTTTTT. The whole variable domain, remainder taken from reference TRBV2 and TRBJ2-2, is EPEVTQTPSHQVTQMGQEVILRCVPISNHLYFYWYRQILGQKVEFLVSFYNNEISEKSEIFDDQFSVERPDGSNFTLKIRSTKLEDSAMYFCASQGSANTGELFFGEGSRLTVL.

The J gene is TRBJ2-7, the V gene TRBV25-1, with D perhaps assigned TRBD1 or TRBD2 (6 bases each). CDR3 size: 15 residues. Germline V gene lookup returns CDR1 MGHDK and CDR2 SYGVNS. The V end was cut by 6 bases, the J end by 2 bases, with 17 bases between. The DNA for the CDR3 is TGTGCCAGCAGGGGGGTGGGGGGCCGAACCTACGAGCAGTACTTC. This gives the protein CASRGVGGRTYEQYF.

Only a few counts were recorded for this clonotype. V gene TRBV5-6 combines with J gene TRBJ1-3; D is ambiguous. CDR1 SGHDT and CDR2 YYEEEE come from the germline V gene. With 0 bases removed from V and 6 bases from J, the gap between germline ends came to 4 bases. This CDR3 comprises 12 residues. The CDR3 nucleotides read TGTGCCAGCAGCTTGGGGGAAAACACCATATATTTT. Translation gives CASSLGENTIYF.

This clonotype showed up just a few times. The chain is built from TRBV6-1 and TRBJ2-6, with D maybe TRBD2 (6 bases). CDR3 length equals 18 residues. Germline values: CDR1 MNHNS, CDR2 SASEGT. V lost 1 base and J lost 0, with 13 bases in between. The CDR3 region is CASSEVTEGNSGANVLTF. The CDR3 DNA sequence: TGTGCCAGCAGTGAAGTAACGGAGGGAAACTCTGGGGCCAACGTCCTGACTTTC.